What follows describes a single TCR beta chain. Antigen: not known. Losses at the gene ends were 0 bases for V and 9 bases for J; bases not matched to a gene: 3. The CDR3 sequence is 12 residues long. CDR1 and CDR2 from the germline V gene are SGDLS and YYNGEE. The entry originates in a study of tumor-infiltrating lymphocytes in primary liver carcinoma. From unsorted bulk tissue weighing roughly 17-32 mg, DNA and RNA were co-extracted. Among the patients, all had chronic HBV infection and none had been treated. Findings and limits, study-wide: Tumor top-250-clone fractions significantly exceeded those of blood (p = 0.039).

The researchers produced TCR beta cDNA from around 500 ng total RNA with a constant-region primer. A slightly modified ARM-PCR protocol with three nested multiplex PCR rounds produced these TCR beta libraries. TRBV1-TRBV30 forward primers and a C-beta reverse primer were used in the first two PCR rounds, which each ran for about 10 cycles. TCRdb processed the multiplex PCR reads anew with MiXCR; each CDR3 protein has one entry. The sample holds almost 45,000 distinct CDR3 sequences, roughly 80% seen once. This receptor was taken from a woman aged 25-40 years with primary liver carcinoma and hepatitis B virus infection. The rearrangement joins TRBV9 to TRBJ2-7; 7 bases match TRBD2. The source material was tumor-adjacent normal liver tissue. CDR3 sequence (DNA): TGTGCCAGCAGCGTAGACAGCGGGACGCAGTACTTC. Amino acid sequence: CASSVDSGTQYF. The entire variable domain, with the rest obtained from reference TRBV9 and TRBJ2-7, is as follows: DSGVTQTPKHLITATGQRVTLRCSPRSGDLSVYWYQQSLDQGLQFLIQYYNGEERAKGNILERFSAQQFPDLHSELNLSSLELGDSALYFCASSVDSGTQYFGPGTRLTVT.